The present T cell receptor (beta chain) was sequenced within a study of cytomegalovirus exposure and HLA in healthy donors. On the study more broadly: Caucasian-associated ancestry cluster membership applied to over 80% of about 370 genotyped donors.

Overall study results and limits: In a later analysis, common viral pathogens appeared linked to several of the most significant clusters.

The CDR3 is 15 amino acids. The germline gives CDR1 MGHDK, CDR2 SYGVNS. V lost 2 bases to trimming and J lost 6 bases; unmatched junction nucleotides: 9. The PCR was carried out with 60 Vbeta primers and 13 Jbeta primers. Data came from immunoSEQ multiplex PCR; TCRdb stores just in-frame clones and leaves some out. The sample has 200,000 to 250,000 clones, approximately 85% seen once; the top ten hold 0.2% to 0.25%. There are a few counts of this clone. Its antigen is undetermined. This clonotype originated in a girl aged 2 to 10 in good health and CMV-seronegative. Material: PBMCs. The gene calls are TRBV25-1 and TRBJ1-2; 7 bases fit TRBD1. In DNA, the CDR3 is TGTGCCAGCAGTGAACACAGGGGAATATCGCATGGCTACACCTTC. Translation gives CASSEHRGISHGYTF.